Listed below are T cell receptor beta chains from one sample, sequenced in a study of cytomegalovirus exposure and HLA in healthy donors. Method: immunoSEQ multiplex PCR; TCRdb's copy keeps in-frame clones and lacks some. The sample has 100,000 or so clones; 50% to 65% are singletons. Material for sequencing was PBMCs. The receptors were gathered from a man aged 25 to 45 in good health and CMV-seropositive. CDR3s include the opening cysteine and the closing phenylalanine or tryptophan. D genes are given only for firm matches. Expanded clones get a size class; other rows say once, few or many, or leave the size out.

size	D	V	J	DNA	CDR3
.	.	TRBV5-1	TRBJ1-4	TGCGCCAGCAGCTTGGGGGCGACTAATGAAAAACTGTTTTTT	CASSLGATNEKLFF
once	.	TRBV5-1	TRBJ1-1	TGCGCCAGCAGCTTGGGGGGGGAGACTGAAGCTTTCTTT	CASSLGGETEAFF
.	.	TRBV6-5	TRBJ2-2	TGTGCCAGCAGTTTTCTGGGGGGGCTCACCGGGGAGCTGTTTTTT	CASSFLGGLTGELFF
once	.	TRBV30	TRBJ1-1	TGTGCCCTCCAAGGGGGGGGAGACACTGAAGCTTTCTTT	CALQGGGDTEAFF
.	.	TRBV19	TRBJ1-2	TGTGCCAGTAGTTTAACGGACAGCTCCAGTAACTATGGCTACACCTTC	CASSLTDSSSNYGYTF
.	TRBD1	TRBV28	TRBJ2-3	TGTGCCAGCAGTCCCGACAGGGCGCCAGATACGCAGTATTTT	CASSPDRAPDTQYF
once	TRBD1	TRBV6-1	TRBJ1-5	TGTGCCAGTAGTGAAGGGACAGGAGGTTACAATCAGCCCCAGCATTTT	CASSEGTGGYNQPQHF
once	.	TRBV18	TRBJ2-7	TGTGCCAGCTCACGGGACTCTATAGTTGGGGGCTACGAGCAGTACTTC	CASSRDSIVGGYEQYF
.	.	TRBV2	TRBJ2-3	TGTGCCAGCAGATTATTCGCAGATACGCAGTATTTT	CASRLFADTQYF
once	.	TRBV10-3	TRBJ2-5	TGTGCCATCGGAGCAGGGGGGTCAGAGACCCAGTACTTC	CAIGAGGSETQYF
few	.	TRBV7-9	TRBJ1-4	TGTGCCAGCAGCTTAGGCGGCAATGCGGGGGAAAAACTGTTTTTT	CASSLGGNAGEKLFF
once	.	TRBV4-1	TRBJ1-2	TGCGCCAGCAGCCAAGACGGTCTCTATGGCTACACCTTC	CASSQDGLYGYTF
few	TRBD1	TRBV6-5	TRBJ1-2	TGTGCCAGCAGTTACGCAGGGACAGCGGATGGCTACACCTTC	CASSYAGTADGYTF
.	TRBD1	TRBV25-1	TRBJ2-7	TGTGCCAGCGCCAACTCCGGGACAGCTAACGAGCAGTACTTC	CASANSGTANEQYF
.	TRBD1	TRBV5-4	TRBJ1-1	TGTGCCAGCAGCTCCCCAAGGACAGGGACTGAAGCTTTCTTT	CASSSPRTGTEAFF
.	.	TRBV2	TRBJ2-5	TGTGCCAGCAGTCTTGACTCCAACTCGCCCCAGTACTTC	CASSLDSNSPQYF
.	.	TRBV4-1	TRBJ2-5	TGCGCCAGCAGCCGTCCGGGTCGGGAAGTGAGGGAGACCCAGTACTTC	CASSRPGREVRETQYF
.	TRBD1	TRBV10-3	TRBJ1-5	TGTGCCACAGCGACAGGGACCCTCGGTCAGCCCCAGCATTTT	CATATGTLGQPQHF
once	.	TRBV10-2	TRBJ1-1	TGCGCCACCCGGTGGGGAGGAGACACTGAAGCTTTCTTT	CATRWGGDTEAFF